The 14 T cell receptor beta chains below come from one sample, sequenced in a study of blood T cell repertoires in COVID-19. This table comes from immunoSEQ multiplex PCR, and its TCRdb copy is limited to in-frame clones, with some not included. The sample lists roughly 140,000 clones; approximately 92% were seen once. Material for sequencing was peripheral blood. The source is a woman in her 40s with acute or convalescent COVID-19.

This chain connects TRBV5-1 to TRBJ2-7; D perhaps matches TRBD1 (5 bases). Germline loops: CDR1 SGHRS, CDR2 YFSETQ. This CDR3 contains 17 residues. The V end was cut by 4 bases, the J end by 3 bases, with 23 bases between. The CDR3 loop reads CASSATVTVSGIYEQYF. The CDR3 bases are TGCGCCAGCAGCGCCACTGTGACAGTGTCTGGGATCTACGAGCAGTACTTC.

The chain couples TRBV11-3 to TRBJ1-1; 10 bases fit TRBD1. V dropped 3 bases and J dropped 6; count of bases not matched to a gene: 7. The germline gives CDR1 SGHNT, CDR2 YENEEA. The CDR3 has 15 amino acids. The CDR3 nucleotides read TGTGCCAGCAGCTTCGGGGACAGGGGTTCGCCTGAAGCTTTCTTT. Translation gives CASSFGDRGSPEAFF.

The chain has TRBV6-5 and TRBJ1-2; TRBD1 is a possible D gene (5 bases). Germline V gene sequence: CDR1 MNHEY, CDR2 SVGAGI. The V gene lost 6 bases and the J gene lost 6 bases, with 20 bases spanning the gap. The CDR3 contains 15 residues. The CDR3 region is CASRKGAAGSDGYTF. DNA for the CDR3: TGTGCCAGCAGAAAAGGGGCAGCAGGGTCGGATGGCTACACCTTC.

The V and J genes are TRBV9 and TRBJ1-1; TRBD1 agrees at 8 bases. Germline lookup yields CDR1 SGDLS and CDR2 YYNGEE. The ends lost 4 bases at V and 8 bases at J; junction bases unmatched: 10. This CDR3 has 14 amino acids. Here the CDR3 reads CASSPGQGNSEAFF. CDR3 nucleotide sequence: TGTGCCAGCAGCCCAGGACAGGGAAACTCCGAAGCTTTCTTT.

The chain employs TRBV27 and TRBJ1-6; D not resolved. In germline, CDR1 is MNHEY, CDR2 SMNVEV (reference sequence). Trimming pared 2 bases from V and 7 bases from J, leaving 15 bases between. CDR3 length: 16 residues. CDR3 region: CASSLSSGMANSPLHF. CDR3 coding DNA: TGTGCCAGCAGTTTAAGTTCGGGGATGGCGAATTCACCCCTCCACTTT.

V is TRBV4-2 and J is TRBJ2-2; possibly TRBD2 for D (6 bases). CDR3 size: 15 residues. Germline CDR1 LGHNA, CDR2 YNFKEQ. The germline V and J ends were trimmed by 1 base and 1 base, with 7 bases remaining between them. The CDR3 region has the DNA TGTGCCAGCAGCCAAGTGCGGGGGAACACCGGGGAGCTGTTTTTT. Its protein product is CASSQVRGNTGELFF.

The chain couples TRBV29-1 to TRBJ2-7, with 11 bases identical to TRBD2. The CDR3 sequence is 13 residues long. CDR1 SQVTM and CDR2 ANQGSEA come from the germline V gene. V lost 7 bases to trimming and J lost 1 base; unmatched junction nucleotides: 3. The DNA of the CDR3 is TGCAGCGCAAGACTAGCGGGATCCTACGAGCAGTACTTC. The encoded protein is CSARLAGSYEQYF.

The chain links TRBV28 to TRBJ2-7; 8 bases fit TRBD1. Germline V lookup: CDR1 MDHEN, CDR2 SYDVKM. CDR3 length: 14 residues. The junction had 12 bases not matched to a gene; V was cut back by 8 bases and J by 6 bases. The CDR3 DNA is TGTGCCAGCCGATGGGACAGGAGAAAAGGCGAGCAGTACTTC. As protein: CASRWDRRKGEQYF.

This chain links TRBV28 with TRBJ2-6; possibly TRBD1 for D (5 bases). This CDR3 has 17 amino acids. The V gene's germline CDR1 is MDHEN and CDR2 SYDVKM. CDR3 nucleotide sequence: TGTGCAACCGTGCAGGGAAACTATGGCTCTGGGGCCAACGTCCTGACTTTC. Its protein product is CATVQGNYGSGANVLTF.

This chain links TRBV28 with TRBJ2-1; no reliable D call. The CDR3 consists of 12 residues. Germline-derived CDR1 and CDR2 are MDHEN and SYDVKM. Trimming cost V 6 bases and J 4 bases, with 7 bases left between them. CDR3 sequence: CASRETYNEQFF. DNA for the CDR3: TGTGCCAGCAGGGAGACTTACAATGAGCAGTTCTTC.

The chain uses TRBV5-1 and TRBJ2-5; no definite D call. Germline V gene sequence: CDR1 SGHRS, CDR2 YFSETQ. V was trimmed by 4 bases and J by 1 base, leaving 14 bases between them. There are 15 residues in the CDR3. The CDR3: CASSPLPGSQETQYF. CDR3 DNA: TGCGCCAGCAGCCCTCTTCCGGGTTCCCAAGAGACCCAGTACTTC.

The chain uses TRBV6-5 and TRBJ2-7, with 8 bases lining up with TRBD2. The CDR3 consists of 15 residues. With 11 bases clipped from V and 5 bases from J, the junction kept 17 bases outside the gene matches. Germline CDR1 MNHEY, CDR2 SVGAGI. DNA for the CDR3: TGTGCCGGGGGTGGAGGGACTAGAAGTAAGGACGAGCAGTACTTC. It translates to CAGGGGTRSKDEQYF.

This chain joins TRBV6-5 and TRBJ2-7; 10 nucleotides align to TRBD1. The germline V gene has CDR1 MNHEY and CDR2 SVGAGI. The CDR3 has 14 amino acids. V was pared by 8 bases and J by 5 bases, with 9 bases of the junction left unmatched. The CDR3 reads CASSPRDRGNEQYF. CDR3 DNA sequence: TGTGCCAGCTCGCCCCGGGACAGGGGCAACGAGCAGTACTTC.

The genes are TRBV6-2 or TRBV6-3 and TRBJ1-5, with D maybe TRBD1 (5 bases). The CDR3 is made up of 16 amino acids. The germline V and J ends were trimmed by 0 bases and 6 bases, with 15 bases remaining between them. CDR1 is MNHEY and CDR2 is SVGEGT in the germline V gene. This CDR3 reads CASSYSAGEGSQPQHF. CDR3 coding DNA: TGTGCCAGCAGTTACTCAGCGGGGGAAGGCAGTCAGCCCCAGCATTTT.